This section outlines one T cell receptor (beta chain) sequence together with its context. Clones were sequenced by immunoSEQ multiplex PCR, and TCRdb holds only the in-frame ones, with some missing. The table includes 130,000 to 150,000 clones, roughly four fifths detected once. This record belongs to a study of blood T cell repertoires in COVID-19. V shed 4 bases and J shed 5 bases, with 20 bases lying between them. This CDR3 has 16 residues. CDR1 is LNHDA and CDR2 is SQIVND in the germline V gene (reference sequence). This TCR came from a woman at least 80 years old with acute or convalescent COVID-19. The sequenced sample was peripheral blood. The chain carries TRBV19 and TRBJ1-2; D call uncertain. CDR3 protein: CASSTPAAHSSYGYTF. The CDR3 DNA sequence: TGTGCCAGTAGTACCCCCGCGGCCCATTCGTCATATGGCTACACCTTC.